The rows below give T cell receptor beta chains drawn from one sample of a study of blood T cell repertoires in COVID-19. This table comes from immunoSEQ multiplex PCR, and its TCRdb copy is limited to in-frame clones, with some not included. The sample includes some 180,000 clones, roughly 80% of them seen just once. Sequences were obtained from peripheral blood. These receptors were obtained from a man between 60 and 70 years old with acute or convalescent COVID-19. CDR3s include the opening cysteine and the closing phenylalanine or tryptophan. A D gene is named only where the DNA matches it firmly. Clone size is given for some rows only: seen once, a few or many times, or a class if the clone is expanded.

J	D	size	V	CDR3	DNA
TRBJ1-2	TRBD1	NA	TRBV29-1	CSGGQGSYGYTF	TGCAGCGGCGGACAGGGTTCCTATGGCTACACCTTC
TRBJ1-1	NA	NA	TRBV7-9	CASSSSGGETEAFF	TGTGCCAGCAGCTCCTCAGGCGGGGAGACTGAAGCTTTCTTT
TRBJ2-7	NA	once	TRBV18	CASSLTQGSEQYF	TGTGCCAGCTCCCTAACACAGGGAAGCGAGCAGTACTTC
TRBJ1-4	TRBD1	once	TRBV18	CASSPTGTGVEKLFF	TGTGCCAGCTCACCAACCGGGACAGGGGTCGAAAAACTGTTTTTT
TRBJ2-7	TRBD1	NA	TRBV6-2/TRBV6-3	CASSYRTGPLWGEQYF	TGTGCCAGCAGTTACCGGACAGGTCCCCTTTGGGGCGAGCAGTACTTC
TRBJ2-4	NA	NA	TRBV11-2	CASSLDPLRNIQYF	TGTGCCAGCAGCTTAGACCCCCTCCGGAACATTCAGTACTTC
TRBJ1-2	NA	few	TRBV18	CASSPSGDYGYTF	TGTGCCAGCTCACCTTCGGGGGACTATGGCTACACCTTC
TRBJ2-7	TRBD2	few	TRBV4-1	CASSQDFPGGSYEQYF	TGCGCCAGCAGCCAAGATTTCCCGGGAGGATCCTACGAGCAGTACTTC
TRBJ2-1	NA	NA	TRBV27	CASSPPGDRADNEQFF	TGTGCCAGCAGTCCCCCAGGGGATAGGGCTGACAATGAGCAGTTCTTC
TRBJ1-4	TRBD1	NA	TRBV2	CATSGQINEKLFF	TGTGCCACCTCGGGACAGATTAATGAAAAACTGTTTTTT
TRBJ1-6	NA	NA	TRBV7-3	CASSLLVRGTGSPLHF	TGTGCCAGCAGCTTATTAGTCAGGGGAACGGGGTCACCCCTCCACTTT
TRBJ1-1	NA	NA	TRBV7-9	CASSLPPASPGTEAFF	TGTGCCAGCAGCTTACCCCCGGCCTCCCCGGGCACTGAAGCTTTCTTT
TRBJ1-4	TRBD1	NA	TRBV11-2	CASSLLVGGDEKLFF	TGTGCCAGCAGCTTATTGGTAGGGGGCGATGAAAAACTGTTTTTT
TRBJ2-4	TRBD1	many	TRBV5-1	CASSDGATGDIQYF	TGCGCCAGCTCCGATGGGGCCACAGGGGACATTCAGTACTTC
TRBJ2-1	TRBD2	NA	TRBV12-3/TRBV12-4	CASSSGGRAEQFF	TGTGCCAGCAGTTCGGGGGGGCGGGCTGAGCAGTTCTTC
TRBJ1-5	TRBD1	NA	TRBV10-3	CAINDGQEGSNQPQHF	TGTGCCATCAACGACGGACAGGAGGGAAGCAATCAGCCCCAGCATTTT
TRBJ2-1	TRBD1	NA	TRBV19	CASSPPPGGPNEQFF	TGTGCCAGTAGCCCCCCACCAGGGGGTCCCAATGAGCAGTTCTTC
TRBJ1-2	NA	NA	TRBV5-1	CASSFGGTNYGYTF	TGCGCCAGCAGCTTCGGAGGGACCAACTATGGCTACACCTTC
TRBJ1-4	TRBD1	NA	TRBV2	CASRDRVNEKLFF	TGTGCCAGCAGGGACAGGGTTAATGAAAAACTGTTTTTT
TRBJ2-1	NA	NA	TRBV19	CASRSAAGAPYNEQFF	TGTGCCAGTAGATCAGCGGCAGGAGCCCCCTACAATGAGCAGTTCTTC
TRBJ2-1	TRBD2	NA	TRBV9	CASSVDLGSGGSYNEQFF	TGTGCCAGCAGCGTAGATCTGGGTAGCGGGGGTTCCTACAATGAGCAGTTCTTC
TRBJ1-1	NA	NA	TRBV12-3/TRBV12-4	CASSLSDTEAFF	TGTGCCAGCAGTTTGTCGGACACTGAAGCTTTCTTT
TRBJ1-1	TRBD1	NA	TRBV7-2	CASSPGQGAASEAFF	TGTGCCAGCAGCCCTGGACAGGGGGCGGCCTCTGAAGCTTTCTTT
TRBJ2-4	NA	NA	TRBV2	CASNGGDRNIQYF	TGTGCCAGCAACGGAGGGGACAGAAACATTCAGTACTTC
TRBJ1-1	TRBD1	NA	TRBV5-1	CASSLASDRGTEAFF	TGCGCCAGCAGCTTGGCCTCGGACAGGGGGACTGAAGCTTTCTTT
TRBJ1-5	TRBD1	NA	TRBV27	CASSISPTGRQPQHF	TGTGCCAGCAGTATCTCTCCGACAGGGCGTCAGCCCCAGCATTTT
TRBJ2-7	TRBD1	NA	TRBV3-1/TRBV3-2	CASSTTGTELYEQYF	TGTGCCAGCAGCACTACCGGGACAGAGCTATACGAGCAGTACTTC
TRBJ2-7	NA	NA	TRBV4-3	CVSSQATRDYEQYF	TGCGTCAGCAGCCAAGCCACCCGGGACTACGAGCAGTACTTC